One sample yielded the 5 T cell receptor beta chains listed below, sequenced in a study of technical replicates of blood from a handful of donors. Sequencing was performed with immunoSEQ multiplex PCR; in TCRdb, only in-frame clones are kept and a portion is missing. The repertoire has some 100,000 clones, nearly 96% of them found once; the top ten carry 0.2% to 0.25%. The specimen sequenced was T cells isolated from PBMCs. All receptors come from a human donor in good health.

The rearrangement uses TRBV21-1 and TRBJ1-3; the table's TRBD1 call for D was not verified on the DNA. TRBV21-1 is marked as a pseudogene. CDR3 size: 16 residues. The CDR3 DNA reads TGTGCCAGCAGCAAGGGGACAGGCGTGATAGGAAACACCATATATTTT. Protein: CASSKGTGVIGNTIYF.

This chain links TRBV2 with TRBJ1-1; D is unresolved. This CDR3 is built from 11 residues. The V end was cut by 10 bases, the J end by 11 bases, with 17 bases between. The V gene's germline CDR1 is SNHLY and CDR2 FYNNEI. CDR3 coding DNA: TGTGCCACTGTACTTTCAGGTGCCGCTTTCTTT. Translation: CATVLSGAAFF.

The rearrangement uses TRBV6-1 and TRBJ1-4, with 9 nucleotides matching TRBD1. CDR3 length: 15 amino acids. V gave up 6 bases and J gave up 5 bases; unmatched junction bases: 7. Germline V lookup: CDR1 MNHNS, CDR2 SASEGT. CDR3: CASREWTGVNEKLFF. As DNA, the CDR3 is TGTGCCAGCAGGGAGTGGACAGGGGTGAATGAAAAACTGTTTTTT.

The rearrangement uses TRBV21-1 and TRBJ1-5; the table's D gene call, TRBD1, was not cross checked with the DNA. TRBV21-1 is an annotated pseudogene. The CDR3 spans 16 residues. This chain's CDR3 is CARRTDREGSNQPQHF. As DNA, the CDR3 is TGTGCCAGAAGAACGGACAGGGAAGGTAGCAATCAGCCCCAGCATTTT.

V gene TRBV6-5 combines with J gene TRBJ2-5; the match to TRBD1 covers 10 bases. The CDR3 contains 15 residues. The V segment lost 0 bases and the J segment 5 bases; nucleotides outside the gene matches: 3. The germline CDR1 and CDR2 sequences are MNHEY and SVGAGI. CDR3 coding DNA: TGTGCCAGCAGTTACTCGACAGGGGGCCGGGAGACCCAGTACTTC. Encoded protein: CASSYSTGGRETQYF.